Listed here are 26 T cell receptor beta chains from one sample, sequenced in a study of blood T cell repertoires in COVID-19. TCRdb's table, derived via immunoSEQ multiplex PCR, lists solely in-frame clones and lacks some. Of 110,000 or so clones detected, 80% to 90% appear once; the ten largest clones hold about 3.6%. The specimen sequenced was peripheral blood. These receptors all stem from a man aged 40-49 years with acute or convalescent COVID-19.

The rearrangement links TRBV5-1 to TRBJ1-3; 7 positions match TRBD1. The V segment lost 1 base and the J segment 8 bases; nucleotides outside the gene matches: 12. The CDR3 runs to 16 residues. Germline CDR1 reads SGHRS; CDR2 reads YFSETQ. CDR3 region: CASSLTPPGGIDTIYF. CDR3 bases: TGCGCCAGCAGCTTGACCCCCCCAGGGGGAATTGACACCATATATTTT.

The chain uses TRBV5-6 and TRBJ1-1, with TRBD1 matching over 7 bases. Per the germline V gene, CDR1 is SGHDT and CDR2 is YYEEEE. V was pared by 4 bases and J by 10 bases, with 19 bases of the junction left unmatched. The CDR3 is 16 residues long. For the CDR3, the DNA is TGTGCCAGCAGCCTCGGACAGGTTCTAGTGGGAGGAGGAGCTTTCTTT. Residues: CASSLGQVLVGGGAFF. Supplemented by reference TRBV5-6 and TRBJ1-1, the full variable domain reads DAGVTQSPTHLIKTRGQQVTLRCSPKSGHDTVSWYQQALGQGPQFIFQYYEEEERQRGNFPDRFSGHQFPNYSSELNVNALLLGDSALYLCASSLGQVLVGGGAFFGQGTRLTVV.

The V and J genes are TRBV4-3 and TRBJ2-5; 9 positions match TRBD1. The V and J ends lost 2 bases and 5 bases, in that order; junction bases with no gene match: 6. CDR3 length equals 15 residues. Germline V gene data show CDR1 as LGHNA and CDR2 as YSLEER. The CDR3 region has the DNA TGCGCCAGCAGCCAAAAGGGACAGGGACGGGAGACCCAGTACTTC. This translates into CASSQKGQGRETQYF.

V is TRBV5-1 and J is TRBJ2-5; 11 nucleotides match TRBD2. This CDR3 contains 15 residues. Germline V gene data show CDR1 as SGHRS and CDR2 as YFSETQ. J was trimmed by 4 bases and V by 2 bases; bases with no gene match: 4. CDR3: CASSLFGTSGETQYF. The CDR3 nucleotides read TGCGCCAGCAGCTTATTTGGGACTAGCGGAGAGACCCAGTACTTC.

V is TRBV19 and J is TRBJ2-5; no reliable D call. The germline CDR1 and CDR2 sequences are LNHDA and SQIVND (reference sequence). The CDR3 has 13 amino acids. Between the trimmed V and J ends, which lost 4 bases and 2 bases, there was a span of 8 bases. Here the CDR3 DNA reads TGTGCCAGTAGTACGGTACGGCAAGAGACCCAGTACTTC. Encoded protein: CASSTVRQETQYF.

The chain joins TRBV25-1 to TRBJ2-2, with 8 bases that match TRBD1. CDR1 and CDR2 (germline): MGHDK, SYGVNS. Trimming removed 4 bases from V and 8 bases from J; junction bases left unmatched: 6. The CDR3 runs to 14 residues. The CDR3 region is CASSGTGLSGELFF. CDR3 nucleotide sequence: TGTGCCAGCAGTGGGACAGGGTTGTCAGGGGAGCTGTTTTTT.

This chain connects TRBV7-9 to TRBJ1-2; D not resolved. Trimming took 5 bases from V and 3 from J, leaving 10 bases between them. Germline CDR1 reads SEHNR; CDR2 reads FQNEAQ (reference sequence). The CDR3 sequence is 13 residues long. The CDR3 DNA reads TGTGCCAGCAGCCCCCCCAGTCACTATGGCTACACCTTC. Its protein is CASSPPSHYGYTF.

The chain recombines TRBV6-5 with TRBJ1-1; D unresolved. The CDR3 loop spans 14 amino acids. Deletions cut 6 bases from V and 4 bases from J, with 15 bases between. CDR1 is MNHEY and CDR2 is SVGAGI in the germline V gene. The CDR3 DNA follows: TGTGCCAGCAGCTCTCCCAGTCGGAGCACTGAAGCTTTCTTT. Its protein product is CASSSPSRSTEAFF.

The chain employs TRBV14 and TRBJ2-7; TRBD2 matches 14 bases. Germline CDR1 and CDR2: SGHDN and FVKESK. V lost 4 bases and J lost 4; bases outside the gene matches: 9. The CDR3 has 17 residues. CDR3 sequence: CASSRRGLAGGWYEQYF. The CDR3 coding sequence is TGTGCCAGCAGCCGCAGAGGACTAGCGGGGGGCTGGTACGAGCAGTACTTC.

In nucleotides, the CDR3 is TGTGCCAGTAGTATTAGCAGGGGGCTTGGTGAGCAGTTCTTC. It yields the protein CASSISRGLGEQFF. The genes are TRBV19 and TRBJ2-1; TRBD1 aligns across 8 bases. Germline CDR1 and CDR2: LNHDA and SQIVND (reference sequence). Trimming at V came to 3 bases and at J to 9 bases, leaving 7 bases not matched to a gene. This CDR3 is 14 amino acids long.

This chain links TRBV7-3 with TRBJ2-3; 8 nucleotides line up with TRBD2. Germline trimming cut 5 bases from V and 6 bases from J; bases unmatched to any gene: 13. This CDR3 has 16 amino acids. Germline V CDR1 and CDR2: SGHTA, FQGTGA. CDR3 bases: TGTGCCAGCAGCCCCAGGCCAGCGGGGGTTGGGGATACGCAGTATTTT. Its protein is CASSPRPAGVGDTQYF. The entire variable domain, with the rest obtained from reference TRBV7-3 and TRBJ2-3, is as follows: GAGVSQTPSNKVTEKGKYVELRCDPISGHTALYWYRQSLGQGPEFLIYFQGTGAADDSGLPNDRFFAVRPEGSVSTLKIQRTERGDSAVYLCASSPRPAGVGDTQYFGPGTRLTVL.

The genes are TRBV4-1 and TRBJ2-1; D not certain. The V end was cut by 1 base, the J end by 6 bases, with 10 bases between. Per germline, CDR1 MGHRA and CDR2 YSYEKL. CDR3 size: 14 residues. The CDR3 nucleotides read TGCGCCAGCAGCCAAGCCCCAGGCCTCAATGAGCAGTTCTTC. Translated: CASSQAPGLNEQFF.

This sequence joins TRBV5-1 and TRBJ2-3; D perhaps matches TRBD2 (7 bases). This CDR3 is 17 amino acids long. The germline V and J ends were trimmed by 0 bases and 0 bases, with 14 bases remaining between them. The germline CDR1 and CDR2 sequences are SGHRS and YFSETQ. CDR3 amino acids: CASSLAGGRGSTDTQYF. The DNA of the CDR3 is TGCGCCAGCAGCTTGGCCGGGGGGCGGGGTAGCACAGATACGCAGTATTTT.

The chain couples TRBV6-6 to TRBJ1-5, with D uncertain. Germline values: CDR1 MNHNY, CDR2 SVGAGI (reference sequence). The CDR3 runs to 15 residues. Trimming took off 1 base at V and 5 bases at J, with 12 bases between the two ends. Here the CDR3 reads CASSYLSGSDQPQHF. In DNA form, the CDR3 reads TGTGCCAGCAGTTACTTGTCCGGGTCCGATCAGCCCCAGCATTTT.

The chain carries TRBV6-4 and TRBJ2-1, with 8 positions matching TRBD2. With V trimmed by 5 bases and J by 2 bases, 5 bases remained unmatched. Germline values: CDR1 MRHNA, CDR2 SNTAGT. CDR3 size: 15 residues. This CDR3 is CASSPGGGTYNEQFF. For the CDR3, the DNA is TGTGCCAGCAGTCCCGGGGGGGGGACCTACAATGAGCAGTTCTTC.

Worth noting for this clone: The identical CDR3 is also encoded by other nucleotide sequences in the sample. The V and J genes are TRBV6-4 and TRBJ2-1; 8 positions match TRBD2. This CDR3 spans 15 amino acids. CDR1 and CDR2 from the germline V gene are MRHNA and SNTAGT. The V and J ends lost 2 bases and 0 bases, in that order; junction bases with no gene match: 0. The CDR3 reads CASSDAGGSYNEQFF. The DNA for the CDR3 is TGTGCCAGCAGTGACGCGGGGGGCTCCTACAATGAGCAGTTCTTC.

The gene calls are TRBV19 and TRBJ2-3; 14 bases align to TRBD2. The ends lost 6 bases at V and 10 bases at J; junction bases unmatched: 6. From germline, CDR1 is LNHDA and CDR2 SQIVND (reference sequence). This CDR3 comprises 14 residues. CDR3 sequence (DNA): TGTGCCAGTAGACCGACTAGCGGGGGGGAATCGCAGTATTTT. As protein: CASRPTSGGESQYF.

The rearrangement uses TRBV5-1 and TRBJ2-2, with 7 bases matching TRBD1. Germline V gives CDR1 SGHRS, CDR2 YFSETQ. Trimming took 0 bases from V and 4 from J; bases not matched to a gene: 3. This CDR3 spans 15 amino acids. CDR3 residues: CASSLDRGSTGELFF. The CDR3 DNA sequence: TGCGCCAGCAGCTTGGACAGGGGATCCACCGGGGAGCTGTTTTTT. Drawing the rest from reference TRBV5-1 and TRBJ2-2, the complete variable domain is KAGVTQTPRYLIKTRGQQVTLSCSPISGHRSVSWYQQTPGQGLQFLFEYFSETQRNKGNFPGRFSGRQFSNSRSEMNVSTLELGDSALYLCASSLDRGSTGELFFGEGSRLTVL.

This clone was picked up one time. The CDR3 sequence is CASSTDRGNTGELFF. Written as DNA, the CDR3 is TGTGCCAGCAGCACGGACAGGGGAAACACCGGGGAGCTGTTTTTT. The chain employs TRBV13 and TRBJ2-2, with 9 bases lining up with TRBD1. The CDR3 length is 15 residues. Germline CDR1 and CDR2: PRHDT and FYEKMQ (reference sequence). J lost 2 bases, V lost 5 bases, and 3 bases had no gene match. The full variable domain, with the rest looked up from reference TRBV13 and TRBJ2-2, is AAGVIQSPRHLIKEKRETATLKCYPIPRHDTVYWYQQGPGQDPQFLISFYEKMQSDKGSIPDRFSAQQFSDYHSELNMSSLELGDSALYFCASSTDRGNTGELFFGEGSRLTVL.

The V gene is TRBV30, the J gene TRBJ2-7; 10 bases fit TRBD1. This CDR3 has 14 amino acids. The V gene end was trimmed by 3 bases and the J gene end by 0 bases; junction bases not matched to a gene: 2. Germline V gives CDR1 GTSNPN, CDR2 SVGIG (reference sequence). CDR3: CAWRGQGLSYEQYF. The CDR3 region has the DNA TGTGCCTGGAGGGGACAGGGGCTCTCCTACGAGCAGTACTTC.

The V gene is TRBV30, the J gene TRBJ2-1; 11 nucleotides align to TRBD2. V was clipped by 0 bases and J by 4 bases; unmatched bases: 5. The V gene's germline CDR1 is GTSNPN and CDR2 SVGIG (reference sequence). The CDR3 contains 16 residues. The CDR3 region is CAWSVPTSGGYNEQFF. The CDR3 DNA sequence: TGTGCCTGGAGTGTCCCTACTAGCGGGGGATACAATGAGCAGTTCTTC.

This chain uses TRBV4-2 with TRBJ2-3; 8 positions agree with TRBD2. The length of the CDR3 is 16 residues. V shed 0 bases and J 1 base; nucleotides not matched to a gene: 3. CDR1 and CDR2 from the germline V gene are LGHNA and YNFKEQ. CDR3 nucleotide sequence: TGTGCCAGCAGCCAAGAGGAAGCGGGAGGCACAGATACGCAGTATTTT. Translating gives CASSQEEAGGTDTQYF.

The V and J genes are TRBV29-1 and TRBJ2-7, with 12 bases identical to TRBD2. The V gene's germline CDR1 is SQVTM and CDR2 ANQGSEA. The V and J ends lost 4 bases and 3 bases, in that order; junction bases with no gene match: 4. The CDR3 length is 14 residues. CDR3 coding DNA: TGCAGCGTTGCGACTAGCGGGGGTAACTACGAGCAGTACTTC. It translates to CSVATSGGNYEQYF.

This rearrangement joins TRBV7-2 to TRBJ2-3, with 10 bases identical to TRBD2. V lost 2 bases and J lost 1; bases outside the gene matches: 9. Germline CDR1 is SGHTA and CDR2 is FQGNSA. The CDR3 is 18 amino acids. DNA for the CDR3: TGTGCCAGCAGCTTAAGGGCCACCGGGACTAGCGGCACAGATACGCAGTATTTT. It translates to CASSLRATGTSGTDTQYF.

Written as DNA, the CDR3 is TGTGCCAGCAGCCTCCTCGGGGGGGCCACAGATACGCAGTATTTT. It encodes CASSLLGGATDTQYF. V is TRBV9 and J is TRBJ2-3; 8 nucleotides align to TRBD2. This CDR3 has 15 residues. Germline lookup yields CDR1 SGDLS and CDR2 YYNGEE. J lost 2 bases, V lost 4 bases, and 6 bases had no gene match.

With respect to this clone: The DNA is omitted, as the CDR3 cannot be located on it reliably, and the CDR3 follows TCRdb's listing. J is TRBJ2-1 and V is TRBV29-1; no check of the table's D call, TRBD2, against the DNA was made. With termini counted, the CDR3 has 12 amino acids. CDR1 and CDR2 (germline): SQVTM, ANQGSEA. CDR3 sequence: CSVPWSSSSQFF.